Listed below are T cell receptor beta chains from one sample, sequenced in a study of CD8+ T cells in alopecia areata. Using immunoSEQ multiplex PCR, the repertoire was profiled, and TCRdb retains in-frame clones only, with some absent. Altogether about 210,000 clones are present, 50% to 70% being singletons, with the ten largest covering approximately 1.4%. The input for sequencing was CD4+ T cells sorted from blood, taken at week 4, from a patient treated with tofacitinib. Receptors originate from a human donor with alopecia areata. Both conserved end residues are part of each CDR3. Fields, in order: CDR3 protein, CDR3 DNA, J gene, clone size, D gene, V gene. A D gene is named only where the DNA matches it firmly. The size entry is marked missing in some rows and otherwise reads once, few, many or a size class.

CDR3aa: CASSPRAPRSSTDTQYF; CDR3nt: TGTGCCAGCAGCCCAAGGGCACCCAGGTCTAGCACAGATACGCAGTATTTT; j_gene: TRBJ2-3; abundance: -; d_gene: -; v_gene: TRBV14
CDR3aa: CASSEQGFGFTQYF; CDR3nt: TGTGCCAGCAGTGAACAGGGCTTCGGGTTTACGCAGTATTTT; j_gene: TRBJ2-3; abundance: -; d_gene: -; v_gene: TRBV2
CDR3aa: CASSLGTYQPQHF; CDR3nt: TGTGCCAGCAGCTTAGGGACATATCAGCCCCAGCATTTT; j_gene: TRBJ1-5; abundance: -; d_gene: -; v_gene: TRBV7-2
CDR3aa: CASSQDPWFNEQFF; CDR3nt: TGCGCCAGCAGCCAAGATCCGTGGTTTAATGAGCAGTTCTTC; j_gene: TRBJ2-1; abundance: -; d_gene: -; v_gene: TRBV4-1
CDR3aa: CAWSGRYEQYF; CDR3nt: TGTGCCTGGAGTGGCAGGTACGAGCAGTACTTC; j_gene: TRBJ2-7; abundance: -; d_gene: -; v_gene: TRBV30
CDR3aa: CASDGTGRGDTQYF; CDR3nt: TGTGCCAGCGATGGGACAGGAAGGGGGGATACGCAGTATTTT; j_gene: TRBJ2-3; abundance: -; d_gene: TRBD1; v_gene: TRBV9
CDR3aa: CASSFIQGDEQYF; CDR3nt: TGTGCCAGCAGCTTCATCCAGGGGGACGAGCAGTACTTC; j_gene: TRBJ2-7; abundance: -; d_gene: TRBD1; v_gene: TRBV7-9
CDR3aa: CASSSMTGHQETQYF; CDR3nt: TGCGCCAGCAGCTCGATGACAGGACACCAAGAGACCCAGTACTTC; j_gene: TRBJ2-5; abundance: -; d_gene: -; v_gene: TRBV5-1
CDR3aa: CAWLDRDTEAFF; CDR3nt: TGTGCCTGGCTGGACAGGGACACTGAAGCTTTCTTT; j_gene: TRBJ1-1; abundance: -; d_gene: TRBD1; v_gene: TRBV30
CDR3aa: CASSEKSSNYGYTF; CDR3nt: TGTGCCAGCAGTGAGAAATCCTCTAACTATGGCTACACCTTC; j_gene: TRBJ1-2; abundance: -; d_gene: -; v_gene: TRBV2
CDR3aa: CAWSDRAYEQYF; CDR3nt: TGTGCCTGGAGTGACAGAGCCTACGAGCAGTACTTC; j_gene: TRBJ2-7; abundance: -; d_gene: -; v_gene: TRBV30
CDR3aa: CASSELSNYGYTF; CDR3nt: TGTGCCAGCAGTGAATTGAGTAACTATGGCTACACCTTC; j_gene: TRBJ1-2; abundance: -; d_gene: -; v_gene: TRBV25-1
CDR3aa: CASSLGGSDEQYF; CDR3nt: TGTGCCAGCAGCTTAGGTGGTAGCGACGAGCAGTACTTC; j_gene: TRBJ2-7; abundance: -; d_gene: -; v_gene: TRBV7-9
CDR3aa: CAIRGRVEETQYF; CDR3nt: TGTGCCATCAGAGGGAGGGTTGAAGAGACCCAGTACTTC; j_gene: TRBJ2-5; abundance: few; d_gene: TRBD2; v_gene: TRBV10-3
CDR3aa: CASSSDGLLTQPQHF; CDR3nt: TGTGCCAGCAGCTCAGACGGGCTCCTCACTCAGCCCCAGCATTTT; j_gene: TRBJ1-5; abundance: -; d_gene: -; v_gene: TRBV7-2
CDR3aa: CASSELLTSSGEQYF; CDR3nt: TGCGCCAGCAGTGAGTTGTTGACTAGTTCTGGGGAGCAGTACTTC; j_gene: TRBJ2-7; abundance: few; d_gene: -; v_gene: TRBV10-2
CDR3aa: CASSLLSREQYF; CDR3nt: TGTGCCAGCAGCTTATTATCCCGCGAGCAGTACTTC; j_gene: TRBJ2-7; abundance: few; d_gene: -; v_gene: TRBV7-2
CDR3aa: CSASGLAGGYYNEQFF; CDR3nt: TGCAGCGCCTCCGGTTTAGCGGGGGGGTACTACAATGAGCAGTTCTTC; j_gene: TRBJ2-1; abundance: -; d_gene: TRBD2; v_gene: TRBV29-1
CDR3aa: CSVRTGSTDTQYF; CDR3nt: TGCAGCGTGAGGACAGGGAGCACAGATACGCAGTATTTT; j_gene: TRBJ2-3; abundance: once; d_gene: TRBD1; v_gene: TRBV29-1
CDR3aa: CASSVGHGGVTGELFF; CDR3nt: TGTGCCAGCAGCGTAGGACACGGGGGGGTCACCGGGGAGCTGTTTTTT; j_gene: TRBJ2-2; abundance: -; d_gene: TRBD2; v_gene: TRBV9
CDR3aa: CASSPRTAYNEQFF; CDR3nt: TGTGCCAGCAGCCCGCGGACAGCCTACAATGAGCAGTTCTTC; j_gene: TRBJ2-1; abundance: few; d_gene: -; v_gene: TRBV9
CDR3aa: CASSPMAGVNNSPLHF; CDR3nt: TGTGCCAGCTCACCCATGGCCGGGGTCAATAATTCACCCCTCCACTTT; j_gene: TRBJ1-6; abundance: -; d_gene: -; v_gene: TRBV18
CDR3aa: CASTKQGGTGANVLTF; CDR3nt: TGTGCCAGCACCAAACAGGGGGGGACTGGGGCCAACGTCCTGACTTTC; j_gene: TRBJ2-6; abundance: -; d_gene: -; v_gene: TRBV27
CDR3aa: CAWSVQGLSTDTQYF; CDR3nt: TGTGCCTGGAGTGTCCAGGGTCTCAGCACAGATACGCAGTATTTT; j_gene: TRBJ2-3; abundance: -; d_gene: -; v_gene: TRBV30
CDR3aa: CASSPTPGAGYTF; CDR3nt: TGTGCCAGCAGCCCGACGCCCGGAGCAGGCTACACCTTC; j_gene: TRBJ1-2; abundance: few; d_gene: -; v_gene: TRBV11-3
CDR3aa: CASSLAAGGGKNTDTQYF; CDR3nt: TGTGCCAGCAGCTTAGCGGCTGGCGGGGGGAAAAACACAGATACGCAGTATTTT; j_gene: TRBJ2-3; abundance: -; d_gene: TRBD2; v_gene: TRBV7-8
CDR3aa: CAWSTLGGSYNEQFF; CDR3nt: TGTGCCTGGAGTACCCTGGGGGGGTCCTACAATGAGCAGTTCTTC; j_gene: TRBJ2-1; abundance: -; d_gene: TRBD2; v_gene: TRBV30
CDR3aa: CSVLGRGVTEAFF; CDR3nt: TGCAGCGTTCTTGGCAGGGGTGTGACTGAAGCTTTCTTT; j_gene: TRBJ1-1; abundance: -; d_gene: -; v_gene: TRBV29-1
CDR3aa: CASSERTSGAEAQYF; CDR3nt: TGTGCCAGCAGTGAAAGGACTAGCGGGGCGGAGGCGCAGTATTTT; j_gene: TRBJ2-3; abundance: -; d_gene: TRBD2; v_gene: TRBV27
CDR3aa: CASSILTGANGELFF; CDR3nt: TGCGCCAGCAGTATCCTGACAGGGGCAAACGGGGAGCTGTTTTTT; j_gene: TRBJ2-2; abundance: few; d_gene: TRBD1; v_gene: TRBV4-3
CDR3aa: CASSQDLVLNIQYF; CDR3nt: TGCGCCAGCAGCCAAGATCTGGTCTTAAACATTCAGTACTTC; j_gene: TRBJ2-4; abundance: few; d_gene: -; v_gene: TRBV4-3
CDR3aa: CASSPRTGFNNEQFF; CDR3nt: TGTGCCAGCAGTCCCCGAACGGGGTTCAACAATGAGCAGTTCTTC; j_gene: TRBJ2-1; abundance: -; d_gene: -; v_gene: TRBV6-5
CDR3aa: CATSRDFRNEQFF; CDR3nt: TGTGCCACCAGCAGAGATTTTCGAAATGAGCAGTTCTTC; j_gene: TRBJ2-1; abundance: -; d_gene: -; v_gene: TRBV15
CDR3aa: CASRDRGGQPQHF; CDR3nt: TGTGCCAGCAGAGACAGGGGAGGCCAGCCCCAGCATTTT; j_gene: TRBJ1-5; abundance: -; d_gene: TRBD1; v_gene: TRBV6-5
CDR3aa: CSVTGGDGYTF; CDR3nt: TGCAGTGTTACAGGGGGAGATGGCTACACCTTC; j_gene: TRBJ1-2; abundance: -; d_gene: TRBD1; v_gene: TRBV20-1
CDR3aa: CASSLTLRGRRDEQFF; CDR3nt: TGTGCCAGCAGCTTAACCCTCCGGGGGCGTAGGGATGAGCAGTTCTTC; j_gene: TRBJ2-1; abundance: few; d_gene: -; v_gene: TRBV7-9
CDR3aa: CASSHGPGEQYF; CDR3nt: TGCGCCAGCAGCCACGGACCCGGGGAGCAGTACTTC; j_gene: TRBJ2-7; abundance: -; d_gene: -; v_gene: TRBV4-3
CDR3aa: CASSRTSGKGNEQFF; CDR3nt: TGTGCCAGCAGCCGGACTAGCGGGAAGGGGAATGAGCAGTTCTTC; j_gene: TRBJ2-1; abundance: -; d_gene: TRBD2; v_gene: TRBV27
CDR3aa: CSAGINEQFF; CDR3nt: TGCAGCGCGGGTATCAATGAGCAGTTCTTC; j_gene: TRBJ2-1; abundance: -; d_gene: -; v_gene: TRBV29-1
CDR3aa: CSVVTILQAFF; CDR3nt: TGCAGCGTTGTAACAATCCTACAAGCTTTCTTT; j_gene: TRBJ1-1; abundance: -; d_gene: -; v_gene: TRBV29-1
CDR3aa: CASRYQNTPGYTF; CDR3nt: TGTGCCAGCAGATACCAAAACACTCCCGGCTACACCTTC; j_gene: TRBJ1-2; abundance: -; d_gene: -; v_gene: TRBV25-1
CDR3aa: CAWLGQEGTEAFF; CDR3nt: TGTGCCTGGTTGGGACAGGAGGGCACTGAAGCTTTCTTT; j_gene: TRBJ1-1; abundance: -; d_gene: TRBD1; v_gene: TRBV30
CDR3aa: CSVRRSNNEQFF; CDR3nt: TGCAGCGTGCGCAGATCGAACAATGAGCAGTTCTTC; j_gene: TRBJ2-1; abundance: -; d_gene: -; v_gene: TRBV29-1
CDR3aa: CASTPASGGRYEQYF; CDR3nt: TGTGCCAGCACCCCGGCTAGCGGGGGGCGCTACGAGCAGTACTTC; j_gene: TRBJ2-7; abundance: -; d_gene: TRBD2; v_gene: TRBV7-2
CDR3aa: CASSYRTRGYTF; CDR3nt: TGTGCCAGCAGTTACCGTACGCGTGGCTACACCTTC; j_gene: TRBJ1-2; abundance: -; d_gene: -; v_gene: TRBV6-6
CDR3aa: CSGWEGLAGRNEQFF; CDR3nt: TGCAGCGGCTGGGAGGGACTAGCGGGCCGAAATGAGCAGTTCTTC; j_gene: TRBJ2-1; abundance: -; d_gene: TRBD2; v_gene: TRBV29-1
CDR3aa: CSVDRQGRTGELFF; CDR3nt: TGCAGCGTTGACCGACAGGGGAGGACCGGGGAGCTGTTTTTT; j_gene: TRBJ2-2; abundance: few; d_gene: TRBD1; v_gene: TRBV29-1
CDR3aa: CSVGGGSNQPQHF; CDR3nt: TGCAGCGTTGGAGGCGGAAGCAATCAGCCCCAGCATTTT; j_gene: TRBJ1-5; abundance: once; d_gene: -; v_gene: TRBV29-1
CDR3aa: CASSFQEGNQPQHF; CDR3nt: TGTGCCAGCAGCTTCCAGGAGGGGAATCAGCCCCAGCATTTT; j_gene: TRBJ1-5; abundance: -; d_gene: -; v_gene: TRBV7-8
CDR3aa: CAWSEDLADREAKYGYTF; CDR3nt: TGTGCCTGGAGTGAAGACTTAGCCGACAGGGAGGCGAAGTATGGCTACACCTTC; j_gene: TRBJ1-2; abundance: -; d_gene: TRBD1; v_gene: TRBV30
CDR3aa: CASGLGTGQETQYF; CDR3nt: TGTGCTAGTGGTTTAGGGACGGGACAAGAGACCCAGTACTTC; j_gene: TRBJ2-5; abundance: -; d_gene: -; v_gene: TRBV12-5
CDR3aa: CACRKNTEAFF; CDR3nt: TGTGCCTGCCGCAAGAACACTGAAGCTTTCTTT; j_gene: TRBJ1-1; abundance: once; d_gene: -; v_gene: TRBV30
CDR3aa: CASSWGTAGGEQYF; CDR3nt: TGTGCCAGCAGCTGGGGGACTGCTGGAGGGGAGCAGTACTTC; j_gene: TRBJ2-7; abundance: -; d_gene: -; v_gene: TRBV11-2
CDR3aa: CATSREGRGTGELFF; CDR3nt: TGTGCCACCAGCAGAGAGGGACGTGGCACCGGGGAGCTGTTTTTT; j_gene: TRBJ2-2; abundance: -; d_gene: -; v_gene: TRBV15
CDR3aa: CASSSLDVYGYTF; CDR3nt: TGTGCCAGCAGTTCCCTGGATGTTTATGGCTACACCTTC; j_gene: TRBJ1-2; abundance: -; d_gene: -; v_gene: TRBV6-1
CDR3aa: CASGTGQGNNQPQHF; CDR3nt: TGTGCTAGTGGCACCGGACAGGGTAACAATCAGCCCCAGCATTTT; j_gene: TRBJ1-5; abundance: -; d_gene: TRBD1; v_gene: TRBV12-5
CDR3aa: CASSPASVVTDTQYF; CDR3nt: TGTGCCAGCAGCCCCGCTAGCGTGGTCACAGATACGCAGTATTTT; j_gene: TRBJ2-3; abundance: -; d_gene: -; v_gene: TRBV7-6